Following are 2 T cell receptor beta chains from one sample sequenced in a study of blood T cell repertoires in COVID-19 (dated by TCRdb to about 2020). Receptors were amplified or captured by the immunoSEQ multiplex PCR assay. Not all clones reach the TCRdb copy of this immuneACCESS table, which keeps in-frame sequences only. Checked studies attribute under half of the gap to unresolved V genes and leave the rest unexplained. Within this sample are a few hundred thousand clones, with under 85% of them counted one time only. 0.87% of the sample is taken by the ten largest. Source material: peripheral blood. The receptors come from a human donor with COVID-19, enrolled during active disease. The donor label of this sample is uncertain.

The J gene is TRBJ2-7, the V gene TRBV27; TRBD1 agrees at 8 bases. Per germline, CDR1 MNHEY and CDR2 SMNVEV (reference sequence). This CDR3 comprises 15 residues. Unmatched junction bases numbered 6, after V lost 5 bases and J lost 0 bases. DNA for the CDR3: TGTGCCAGCAGTGCACAGGGACAGGTCTCCTACGAGCAGTACTTC. Amino acids: CASSAQGQVSYEQYF.

The chain is built from TRBV28 and TRBJ1-3, with D possibly being TRBD1 (6 bases). The CDR3 spans 15 residues. The V end was cut by 7 bases, the J end by 2 bases, with 15 bases between. Per germline, CDR1 MDHEN and CDR2 SYDVKM. CDR3 bases: TGTGCCAGCACCGGGACATCTCCCGCTGGAAACACCATATATTTT. As protein: CASTGTSPAGNTIYF.